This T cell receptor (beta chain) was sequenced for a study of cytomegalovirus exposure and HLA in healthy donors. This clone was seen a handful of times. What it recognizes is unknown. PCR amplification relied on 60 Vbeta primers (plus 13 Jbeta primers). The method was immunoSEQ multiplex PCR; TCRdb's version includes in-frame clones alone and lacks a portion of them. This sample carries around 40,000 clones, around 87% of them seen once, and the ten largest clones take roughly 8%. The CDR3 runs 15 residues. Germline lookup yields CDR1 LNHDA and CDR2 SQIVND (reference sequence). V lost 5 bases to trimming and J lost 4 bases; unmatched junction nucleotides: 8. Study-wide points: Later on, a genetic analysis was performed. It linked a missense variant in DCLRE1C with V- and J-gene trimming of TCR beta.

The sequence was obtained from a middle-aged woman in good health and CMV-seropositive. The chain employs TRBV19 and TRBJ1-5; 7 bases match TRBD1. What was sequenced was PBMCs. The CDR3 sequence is CASSGPGTVNQPQHF. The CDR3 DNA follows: TGTGCCAGTAGTGGCCCCGGGACAGTAAATCAGCCCCAGCATTTT.